This entry describes one T cell receptor beta chain. Its antigen is unidentified. As for treatment: around 19 received Ad26.COV2.S at low or high dose, single or two shots; roughly 5 received placebo; per-sample allocation not given. After the first vaccine or placebo injection, samples were drawn on day 63. This Boston cohort included adults aged 18-55 years. The study used a vaccine consisting of an Ad26 vector that expressed Wuhan-strain SARS-CoV-2 spike. CDR1 SNHLY and CDR2 FYNNEI come from the germline V gene. This CDR3 is built from 14 residues. Trimming cost V 2 bases and J 5 bases, with 10 bases left between them. The data were obtained in a study of Ad26.COV2.S vaccination and SARS-CoV-2 variants. Overall study: Intramuscular Ad26.COV2.S at 5x10^10 or 1x10^11 viral particles.

General study findings and limits: Vaccine and placebo recipients had comparable breadth of non-spike TCRs.

Profiled with immunoSEQ multiplex PCR; TCRdb holds only in-frame clones, not every one. The data contain around 380,000 clones, about nine tenths of them singletons. The V and J genes are TRBV2 and TRBJ2-1; tentatively, D is TRBD1 or TRBD2 (5 bases each). The receptor was derived from a person aged 18-60 years who received the Ad26.COV2.S COVID-19 vaccine or a placebo. Material: peripheral blood, obtained in a trial of Ad26.COV2.S vaccine versus placebo. CDR3 nucleotides: TGTGCCAGCAGTGAATTGGGACCCAACAATGAGCAGTTCTTC. Translation: CASSELGPNNEQFF.